Reported below is one TCR beta chain. Using immunoSEQ multiplex PCR, the repertoire was profiled, and TCRdb retains in-frame clones only, with some absent. The data show about 14,000 clones, about four fifths seen once. This specimen comes from a study of technical replicates of blood from a handful of donors. The CDR3 has 16 amino acids. From germline, CDR1 is SGHTA and CDR2 FQGTGA. The trim removed 1 base at V and 7 bases at J, leaving 9 bases unmatched. Material for sequencing was PBMCs. The rearrangement links TRBV7-3 to TRBJ2-1; 8 positions match TRBD2. This receptor was identified in a human donor in good health. This CDR3 is CASSLMGESGRNEQFF. The CDR3 DNA follows: TGTGCCAGCAGCTTAATGGGGGAGAGCGGGAGAAATGAGCAGTTCTTC.